This T cell receptor (beta chain) emerged from a study of T cell repertoires in cytomegalovirus infection. Via MiXCR, TCRdb re-called the reads, giving one row per CDR3 protein. The sample consists of about 230,000 distinct CDR3 sequences, under 8.5% of them appearing once. V dropped 7 bases and J dropped 5 bases, with 18 bases sitting between them. Germline CDR1 is LNHDA and CDR2 is SQIVND (reference sequence). The CDR3 is made up of 15 amino acids. This clonotype has a count of ten or more. This sequence joins TRBV19 and TRBJ2-1; TRBD2 is a possible D gene (7 bases). Sequencing was done on a sample of PBMCs. The receptor's source is a human donor in good health (CMV status not recorded). Some clones in this sample may be carry-over from other donors' samples. The CDR3 DNA sequence: TGTGCCAGTACGGAGTATGGGGGGGCCAACAATGAGCAGTTCTTC. Translated, it gives CASTEYGGANNEQFF.